This T cell receptor (beta chain) was observed in a study of T cell responses to AZD1222 COVID-19 vaccine. Sequenced by immunoSEQ multiplex PCR; TCRdb stores in-frame clones only, minus some. Found here are about 87,000 clones, approximately 88% of them singletons; the top ten hold about 2.5%. This CDR3 spans 11 amino acids. With 11 bases removed from V and 0 bases from J, the gap between germline ends came to 8 bases. Points on this clone: Its matching antigen is unknown.

Study-wide points: CD4 TCRs associated with vaccination spanned spike, dominating at 160-218 and 743-854.

The material was peripheral blood, obtained on day 0 of AZD1222 vaccination. This TCR was recovered from an adult in good health. This sequence joins TRBV12-3 or TRBV12-4 and TRBJ2-7; D gene ambiguous. CDR3 region: CAVGVSYEQYF. CDR3 DNA sequence: TGTGCCGTTGGGGTCTCCTACGAGCAGTACTTC.